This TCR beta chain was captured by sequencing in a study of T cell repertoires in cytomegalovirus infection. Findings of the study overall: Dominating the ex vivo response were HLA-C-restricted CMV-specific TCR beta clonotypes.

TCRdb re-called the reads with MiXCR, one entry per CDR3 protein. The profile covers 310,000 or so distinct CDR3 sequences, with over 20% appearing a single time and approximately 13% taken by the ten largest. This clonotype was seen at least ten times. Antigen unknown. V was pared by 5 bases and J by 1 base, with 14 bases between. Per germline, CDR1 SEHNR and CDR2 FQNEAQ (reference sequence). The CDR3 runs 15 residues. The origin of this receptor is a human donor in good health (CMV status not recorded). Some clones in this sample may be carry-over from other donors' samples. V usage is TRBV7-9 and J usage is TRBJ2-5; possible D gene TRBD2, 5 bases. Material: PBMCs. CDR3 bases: TGTGCCAGCAGCGTCCGAGTAGGAGGCCAAGAGACCCAGTACTTC. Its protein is CASSVRVGGQETQYF.